The present entry profiles one T cell receptor (beta chain) with its context. No antigen is known for it. This sample was taken from a study of T cell responses to AZD1222 COVID-19 vaccine. Overall study context: Pooling of second doses given at about 4 or about 12 weeks was done.

Study-level points and caveats: Donors, mostly white British, included more females; clonal diversity was possibly underestimated. The CD4 TCRs associated with vaccination extended across spike and predominated at 160-218 and 743-854. All repertoire sampling was performed exclusively after the peak T cell response.

Libraries were prepared by immunoSEQ multiplex PCR; TCRdb keeps only in-frame clonotypes and omits some of them. The sample holds 100,000 to 150,000 clones, less than 90% seen once. There are 12 residues in the CDR3. Germline CDR1 reads SQVTM; CDR2 reads ANQGSEA. V shed 6 bases and J shed 8 bases, with 13 bases lying between them. This receptor was taken from an adult in good health. The specimen was peripheral blood, collected on day 0 of AZD1222 vaccination. J is TRBJ1-4 and V is TRBV29-1; D not resolved. The CDR3 sequence is CSVRTGREKLFF. DNA of the CDR3: TGCAGCGTGCGGACCGGCCGAGAAAAACTGTTTTTT.